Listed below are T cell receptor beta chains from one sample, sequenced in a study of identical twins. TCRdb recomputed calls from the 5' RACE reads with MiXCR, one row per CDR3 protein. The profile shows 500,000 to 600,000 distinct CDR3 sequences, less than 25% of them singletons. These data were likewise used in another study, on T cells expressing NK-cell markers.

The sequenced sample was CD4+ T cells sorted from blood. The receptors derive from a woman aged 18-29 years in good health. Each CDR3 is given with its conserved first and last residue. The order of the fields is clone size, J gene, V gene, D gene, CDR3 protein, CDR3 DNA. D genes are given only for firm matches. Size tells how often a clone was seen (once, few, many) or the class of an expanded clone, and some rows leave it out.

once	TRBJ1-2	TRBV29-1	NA	CSVVGGGYTF	TGCAGCGTTGTTGGGGGCGGCTACACATTC
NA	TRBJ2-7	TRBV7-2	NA	CASSLRSGHPYEQYF	TGTGCCAGCAGCTTAAGGTCGGGTCACCCCTACGAGCAGTACTTC
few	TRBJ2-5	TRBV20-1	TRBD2	CSAFGLGETQYF	TGCAGTGCCTTTGGACTAGGAGAGACCCAGTACTTC
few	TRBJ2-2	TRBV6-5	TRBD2	CASSYSKAGGPAGELFF	TGTGCCAGCAGTTACTCGAAAGCGGGAGGGCCCGCCGGGGAGCTGTTTTTT
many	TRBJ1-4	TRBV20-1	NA	CSATQVFREKLFF	TGCAGTGCTACGCAAGTATTCCGGGAAAAACTGTTTTTT
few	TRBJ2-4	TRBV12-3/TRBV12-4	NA	CASSLWQRNIQYF	TGTGCCAGCAGTTTATGGCAGCGAAACATTCAGTACTTC
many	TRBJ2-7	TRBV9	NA	CASSLQDGYEQYF	TGTGCCAGCAGCCTCCAAGACGGTTACGAGCAGTACTTC
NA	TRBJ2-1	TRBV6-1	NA	CASRFRDGNNEQFF	TGTGCCAGCAGATTCCGGGACGGGAACAATGAGCAGTTCTTC
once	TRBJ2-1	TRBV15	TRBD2	CATSRDTSGGRAEQFF	TGTGCCACCAGCAGAGACACTAGCGGGGGACGGGCTGAGCAGTTCTTC
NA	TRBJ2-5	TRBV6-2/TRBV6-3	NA	CASRRPPGTSAQETQYF	TGTGCCAGCAGAAGACCTCCCGGGACCTCCGCCCAAGAGACCCAGTACTTC
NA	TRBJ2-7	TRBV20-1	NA	CSARLDTGSDEQYF	TGCAGTGCTAGACTCGACACGGGTAGTGACGAGCAGTACTTC
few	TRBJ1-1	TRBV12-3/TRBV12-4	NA	CASDDSVNTEAFF	TGTGCCAGTGATGACAGCGTTAACACTGAAGCTTTCTTT
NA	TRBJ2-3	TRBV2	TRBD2	CASSGLLAGLTDTQYF	TGTGCCAGCAGTGGGTTGTTAGCGGGGCTCACAGATACGCAGTATTTT
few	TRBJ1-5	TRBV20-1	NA	CSARGLRAGQPQHF	TGCAGTGCTAGAGGTCTGAGGGCGGGGCAGCCCCAGCATTTT
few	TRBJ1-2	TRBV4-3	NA	CASSQFPRGDYGYTF	TGCGCCAGCAGCCAATTCCCGAGGGGGGATTATGGCTACACCTTC
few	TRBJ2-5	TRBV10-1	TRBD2	CASSDAGAAETQYF	TGCGCCAGCAGTGACGCGGGAGCAGCAGAGACCCAGTACTTC
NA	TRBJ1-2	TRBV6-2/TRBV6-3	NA	CASSPDGVYGYTF	TGTGCCAGCAGTCCGGACGGAGTCTATGGCTACACCTTC
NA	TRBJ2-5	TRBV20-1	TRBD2	CSASRLAGEYQETQYF	TGCAGTGCTAGTCGGCTAGCGGGAGAGTACCAAGAGACCCAGTACTTC
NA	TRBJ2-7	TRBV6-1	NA	CASRTPPSYEQYF	TGTGCCAGCAGGACTCCCCCGTCCTACGAGCAGTACTTC
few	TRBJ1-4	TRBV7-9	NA	CASSWQGTGEKLFF	TGTGCCAGCAGCTGGCAGGGGACGGGTGAAAAACTGTTTTTT
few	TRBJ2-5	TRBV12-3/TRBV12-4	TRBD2	CASRGGLAGDIQETQYF	TGTGCCAGCAGGGGTGGGCTAGCGGGAGACATCCAAGAGACCCAGTACTTC
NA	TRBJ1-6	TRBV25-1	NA	CASRPNTAYSPLHF	TGTGCCAGCAGACCCAATACGGCCTATTCACCCCTCCACTTT
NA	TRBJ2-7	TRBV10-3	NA	CAISESPTTGYEQYF	TGTGCCATCAGTGAGTCTCCTACAACGGGCTACGAGCAGTACTTC
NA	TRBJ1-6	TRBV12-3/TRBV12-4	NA	CASSWTPNSPLHF	TGTGCCAGCAGTTGGACGCCTAATTCACCCCTCCACTTT
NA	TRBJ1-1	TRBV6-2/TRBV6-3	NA	CASTGRGVTEAFF	TGTGCCAGCACTGGCAGGGGAGTTACTGAAGCTTTCTTT
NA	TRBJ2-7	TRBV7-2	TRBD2	CASSLVMGGGYEQYF	TGTGCCAGCAGCTTAGTCATGGGGGGGGGCTACGAGCAGTACTTC
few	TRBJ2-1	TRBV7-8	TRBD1	CASSLAQGAGQFF	TGTGCCAGCAGCTTAGCGCAGGGGGCGGGGCAGTTCTTC
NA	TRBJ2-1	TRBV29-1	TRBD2	CSVEDLLAGVYNEQFF	TGCAGCGTTGAAGATCTCCTAGCGGGAGTCTACAATGAGCAGTTCTTC
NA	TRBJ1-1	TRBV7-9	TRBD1	CASRSGQGDTEAFF	TGTGCCAGCAGGTCGGGACAGGGGGACACTGAAGCTTTCTTT
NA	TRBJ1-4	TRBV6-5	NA	CASSTRQGSGKLFF	TGTGCCAGCAGCACTCGGCAGGGCTCAGGAAAACTGTTTTTT
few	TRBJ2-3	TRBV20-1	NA	CSASGGFPTDTQYF	TGCAGTGCTAGCGGGGGCTTTCCCACAGATACGCAGTATTTT
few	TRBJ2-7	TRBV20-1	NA	CSTRTASYEQYF	TGCAGTACAAGGACAGCCTCCTACGAGCAGTACTTC
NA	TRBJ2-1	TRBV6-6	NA	CASSYPSEGQFF	TGTGCCAGCAGTTACCCCAGCGAGGGGCAGTTCTTC
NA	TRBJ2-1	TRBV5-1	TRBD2	CASSSWTSGRIFGDEQFF	TGCGCCAGCAGCTCATGGACTAGCGGGAGGATTTTTGGAGATGAGCAGTTCTTC
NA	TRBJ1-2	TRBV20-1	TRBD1	CSAPRGQGRYGYTF	TGCAGTGCTCCTCGCGGACAGGGGCGATATGGCTACACCTTC
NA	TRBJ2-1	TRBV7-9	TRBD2	CASSLSLAGGREQFF	TGTGCCAGCAGCTTATCACTAGCGGGGGGGCGTGAGCAGTTCTTC
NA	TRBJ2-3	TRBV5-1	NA	CASSLDGRNGDTQYF	TGCGCCAGCAGCTTGGACGGTCGTAACGGCGATACGCAGTATTTT
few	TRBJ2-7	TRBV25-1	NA	CASSFDSNEQYF	TGTGCCAGCAGTTTTGACAGCAACGAGCAGTACTTC
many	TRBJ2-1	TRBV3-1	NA	CASSQAHDFYNEQFF	TGTGCCAGCAGCCAAGCGCATGACTTCTACAATGAGCAGTTCTTC
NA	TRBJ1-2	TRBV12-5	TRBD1	CAAWEDRVAINYGYTF	TGTGCTGCCTGGGAAGACAGGGTTGCAATTAACTATGGCTACACCTTC